A single sample gave rise to the 25 T cell receptor beta chains below, sequenced in a study of shared clonotypes between healthy human individuals. Method: immunoSEQ multiplex PCR; TCRdb's copy keeps in-frame clones and lacks some. The data contain millions of clones, roughly 96% of them singletons. Sequencing was carried out using naive CD4+ T cells sorted from blood. As to subset: CD45RA+ positively selected. Receptors originate from a man younger than 35 in good health.

The genes are TRBV27 and TRBJ2-7, with 7 bases aligning to TRBD1. V lost 5 bases to trimming and J lost 2 bases; unmatched junction nucleotides: 15. Germline loops: CDR1 MNHEY, CDR2 SMNVEV (reference sequence). The CDR3 is 17 residues long. The CDR3 nucleotides are TGTGCCAGCAGTATAGAGTATACCGGGACAGCTACCTACGAGCAGTACTTC. Protein product: CASSIEYTGTATYEQYF.

V and J are TRBV6-1 and TRBJ2-1, with 12 bases lining up with TRBD2. Germline lookup yields CDR1 MNHNS and CDR2 SASEGT. The CDR3 contains 17 residues. V lost 0 bases, J lost 6 bases, and 6 bases stayed unmatched. CDR3 nucleotides: TGTGCCAGCAGTGAAGCGTTTAAACTAGCGGGAGGCAATGAGCAGTTCTTC. This sequence encodes CASSEAFKLAGGNEQFF.

The chain recombines TRBV7-2 with TRBJ1-2, with TRBD1 matching 8 bases. The J segment lost 8 bases and the V segment lost 4 bases, leaving 9 bases of the junction unmatched. The CDR3 consists of 14 residues. Germline CDR1 and CDR2: SGHTA and FQGNSA. The CDR3 spells CASSSSPGQGGYTF. The DNA of the CDR3 is TGTGCCAGCAGCTCATCGCCAGGACAGGGAGGCTACACCTTC.

Turning to this clone: The same CDR3 arises from other DNA sequences in this sample as well. The V gene is TRBV9, the J gene TRBJ1-2; D is uncertain. Germline-derived CDR1 and CDR2 are SGDLS and YYNGEE. CDR3 size: 13 residues. V was cut by 4 bases and J by 5 bases, with 12 bases left in between. The CDR3 here is CASSPGTVYGYTF. The CDR3 DNA reads as TGTGCCAGCAGCCCGGGAACAGTGTATGGCTACACCTTC.

The chain carries TRBV29-1 and TRBJ2-1, with D perhaps given as TRBD1 or TRBD2 (6 bases each). The CDR3 loop spans 15 amino acids. Germline lookup yields CDR1 SQVTM and CDR2 ANQGSEA. V lost 3 bases to trimming and J lost 2 bases, with 14 bases between them. CDR3 nucleotides: TGCAGCGTTGATGGGGGGCAGGGGACCTACAATGAGCAGTTCTTC. Translating it yields CSVDGGQGTYNEQFF.

This chain connects TRBV28 to TRBJ1-5; 9 nucleotides agree with TRBD1. J was trimmed by 7 bases and V by 9 bases; bases with no gene match: 10. CDR3 length equals 14 residues. CDR1 MDHEN and CDR2 SYDVKM come from the germline V gene. The DNA of the CDR3 is TGTGCCAGTAGTACAGGGGGCGCACAACAGCCCCAGCATTTT. This encodes CASSTGGAQQPQHF.

The table lists this clone with a count of one. V is TRBV2 and J is TRBJ2-7; TRBD1 is a possible D gene (8 bases). Germline V gene lookup returns CDR1 SNHLY and CDR2 FYNNEI. The V end was cut by 5 bases, the J end by 9 bases, with 20 bases between. This CDR3 is 14 amino acids long. The CDR3 DNA reads TGTGCCAGCAGTCCGACAGGGGCCTGGGAGGGGCAGTACTTC. Residues: CASSPTGAWEGQYF.

The V call is TRBV30, the J call TRBJ2-5; D uncertain. The CDR3 totals 11 residues. CDR1 is GTSNPN, CDR2 SVGIG, per germline (reference sequence). The ends were cut back, 8 bases at V and 3 bases at J, with 10 bases in the middle. CDR3 DNA: TGTGCCATCGTAGGTAAAGAGACCCAGTACTTC. It is translated as CAIVGKETQYF.

This sequence joins TRBV2 and TRBJ2-3; D uncertain. Trimming shortened V by 6 bases and J by 4 bases, and 11 bases separated the two germline ends. Germline CDR1 and CDR2: SNHLY and FYNNEI. This CDR3 contains 13 residues. The CDR3 is CASRAAGSDTQYF. CDR3 DNA: TGTGCCAGCAGAGCAGCCGGGTCAGATACGCAGTATTTT.

The chain links TRBV28 to TRBJ1-2, with unresolved D. Germline assignment: CDR1 MDHEN and CDR2 SYDVKM. This CDR3 has 12 amino acids. Between the trimmed V and J ends, which lost 8 bases and 4 bases, there was a span of 11 bases. CDR3 sequence: CASRREFYGYTF. The CDR3 bases are TGTGCCAGCCGTCGGGAGTTCTATGGCTACACCTTC.

The V call is TRBV7-2, the J call TRBJ2-7; TRBD2 aligns across 14 bases. In germline, CDR1 is SGHTA, CDR2 FQGNSA. This CDR3 region has 15 residues. The V segment lost 6 bases and the J segment 5 bases; nucleotides outside the gene matches: 6. The CDR3 sequence is CASSLGLAGGNEQYF. The DNA for the CDR3 is TGTGCCAGCAGTCTTGGACTAGCGGGAGGAAACGAGCAGTACTTC.

This rearrangement joins TRBV18 to TRBJ2-2; 8 nucleotides align to TRBD1. The CDR3 is 16 residues long. V shed 2 bases, J shed 7 bases, and the junction held 9 bases outside the gene matches. Germline CDR1 reads KGHSH; CDR2 reads LQKENI. The CDR3 coding sequence is TGTGCCAGCTCACCAACCCTGGACAGGGAGTTCGGGGAGCTGTTTTTT. Amino acid sequence: CASSPTLDREFGELFF. The full variable domain, in which reference TRBV18 and TRBJ2-2 provide the parts outside the CDR3, is NAGVMQNPRHLVRRRGQEARLRCSPMKGHSHVYWYRQLPEEGLKFMVYLQKENIIDESGMPKERFSAEFPKEGPSILRIQQVVRGDSAAYFCASSPTLDREFGELFFGEGSRLTVL.

The rearrangement links TRBV28 to TRBJ2-7; D is ambiguous. Trimming removed 7 bases from V and 4 bases from J, with 11 bases in between. In germline, CDR1 is MDHEN, CDR2 SYDVKM. The CDR3 contains 12 residues. Written as DNA, the CDR3 is TGTGCCAGCATTTCCGGTACTTACGAGCAGTACTTC. Translation gives CASISGTYEQYF.

Remarks on this clone: Other DNA sequences within the sample encode an identical CDR3. CDR3 sequence (DNA): TGCGCCAGCAGCTTGGTCGGGTCTGGGGCCAACGTCCTGACTTTC. This codes for CASSLVGSGANVLTF. The rearrangement uses TRBV5-1 and TRBJ2-6; D is unresolved. Germline V gives CDR1 SGHRS, CDR2 YFSETQ. This CDR3 has 15 amino acids. V gave up 0 bases and J gave up 1 base, with 5 bases separating them.

V usage is TRBV28 and J usage is TRBJ1-5, with D possibly TRBD1 on 5 matching bases. The CDR3 runs to 15 residues. Between the trimmed V and J ends, which lost 7 bases and 2 bases, there was a span of 15 bases. Germline CDR1 reads MDHEN; CDR2 reads SYDVKM. Here the CDR3 reads CASTRDSRGNQPQHF. Here the CDR3 DNA reads TGTGCCAGCACCCGGGACTCGAGGGGCAATCAGCCCCAGCATTTT. The full variable domain, with the rest looked up from reference TRBV28 and TRBJ1-5, is DVKVTQSSRYLVKRTGEKVFLECVQDMDHENMFWYRQDPGLGLRLIYFSYDVKMKEKGDIPEGYSVSREKKERFSLILESASTNQTSMYLCASTRDSRGNQPQHFGDGTRLSIL.

The V call is TRBV18, the J call TRBJ1-1, with 8 nucleotides matching TRBD1. The CDR3 loop spans 15 amino acids. The V and J ends lost 4 bases and 1 base, in that order; junction bases with no gene match: 5. Germline V gives CDR1 KGHSH, CDR2 LQKENI. CDR3 nucleotide sequence: TGTGCCAGCTCACACATGACAGGGGCGAACACTGAAGCTTTCTTT. As protein: CASSHMTGANTEAFF.

The J gene is TRBJ2-4, the V gene TRBV4-1; TRBD1 or TRBD2 may be the D gene (5 bases each). CDR3 size: 13 residues. In germline, CDR1 is MGHRA, CDR2 YSYEKL. Trimming cost V 1 base and J 9 bases, with 10 bases left between them. The CDR3 protein is CASSQAERGIQYF. In DNA form, the CDR3 reads TGCGCCAGCAGCCAAGCAGAGAGGGGCATTCAGTACTTC.

The rearrangement uses TRBV18 and TRBJ2-7; D tentatively fits TRBD1 or TRBD2 (5 bases each). The CDR3 covers 14 residues. Trimming removed 4 bases at V and 4 bases at J, with 14 bases between. Germline V lookup: CDR1 KGHSH, CDR2 LQKENI. CDR3 protein: CASSRTGGGYEQYF. The CDR3 nucleotides read TGTGCCAGCTCACGGACTGGGGGTGGGTACGAGCAGTACTTC.

This chain connects TRBV11-2 to TRBJ2-7; D unresolved. V lost 2 bases to trimming and J lost 6 bases, with 5 bases between them. This CDR3 is 11 amino acids long. Per germline, CDR1 SGHAT and CDR2 FQNNGV. The CDR3 bases are TGTGCCAGCAGCTTATTTGGCGAGCAGTACTTC. Residues: CASSLFGEQYF.

The chain uses TRBV7-8 and TRBJ2-2, with 11 bases fitting TRBD1. The ends lost 2 bases at V and 6 bases at J; junction bases unmatched: 11. This CDR3 comprises 18 residues. CDR1 and CDR2 from the germline V gene are SGHVS and FQNEAQ. The CDR3 nucleotides read TGTGCCAGCAGCTTAAGGGTCCCAGGACAGGGGGCCTCCGGGGAGCTGTTTTTT. Protein product: CASSLRVPGQGASGELFF.

CDR3 nucleotide sequence: TGTGCCAGCAGCCTGGGACAGGGTGCTGGGGCCAACGTCCTGACTTTC. This sequence encodes CASSLGQGAGANVLTF. The chain employs TRBV7-9 and TRBJ2-6, with 9 bases aligning to TRBD1. V was pared by 5 bases and J by 2 bases, with 4 bases of the junction left unmatched. Germline V gene data show CDR1 as SEHNR and CDR2 as FQNEAQ (reference sequence). This CDR3 spans 16 amino acids.

This chain uses TRBV28 with TRBJ1-2; D might be TRBD1 (5 bases). From germline, CDR1 is MDHEN and CDR2 SYDVKM. The CDR3 runs 15 residues. Trimming stripped 1 base from V and 2 bases from J, with 11 bases between. In nucleotides, the CDR3 is TGTGCCAGCAGTTTATCGACAGCTTTAAACTATGGCTACACCTTC. Protein: CASSLSTALNYGYTF.

This chain joins TRBV10-3 and TRBJ2-3, with 7 bases lining up with TRBD2. The V and J ends lost 5 bases and 4 bases, in that order; junction bases with no gene match: 18. CDR1 and CDR2 from the germline V gene are ENHRY and SYGVKD. The CDR3 is made up of 18 amino acids. The CDR3 DNA sequence: TGTGCCATCAGTCTTGTTGCAGGCGCGGGAGCACGTCCAGATACGCAGTATTTT. Protein: CAISLVAGAGARPDTQYF.

This clone was recorded only once. This chain links TRBV4-1 with TRBJ1-6; D is unresolved. Looked up from germline, CDR1 is MGHRA and CDR2 is YSYEKL. The CDR3 is made up of 20 amino acids. The V gene lost 0 bases and the J gene lost 0 bases, with 18 bases spanning the gap. DNA for the CDR3: TGCGCCAGCAGCCAAGATCTGCAGGCCCGCCTGAGCTCCTATAATTCACCCCTCCACTTT. Translation: CASSQDLQARLSSYNSPLHF.

The V gene is TRBV18, the J gene TRBJ1-1, with D hard to call. Germline V CDR1 and CDR2: KGHSH, LQKENI. Trimming removed 0 bases at V and 1 base at J, with 12 bases between. There are 16 residues in the CDR3. Here the CDR3 DNA reads TGTGCCAGCTCACCACCACCGGTGGGCGGGAACACTGAAGCTTTCTTT. Its translation is CASSPPPVGGNTEAFF.